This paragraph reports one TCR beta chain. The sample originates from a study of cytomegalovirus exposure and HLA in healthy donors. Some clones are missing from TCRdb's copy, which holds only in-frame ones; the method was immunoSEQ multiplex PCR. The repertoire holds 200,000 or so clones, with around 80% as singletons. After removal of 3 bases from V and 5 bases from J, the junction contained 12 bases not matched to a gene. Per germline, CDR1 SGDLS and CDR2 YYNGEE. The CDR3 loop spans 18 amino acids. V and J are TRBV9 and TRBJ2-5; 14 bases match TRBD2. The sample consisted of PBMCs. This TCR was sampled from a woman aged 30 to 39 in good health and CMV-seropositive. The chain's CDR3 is CASSAGTSGRGGQETQYF. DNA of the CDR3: TGTGCCAGCAGCGCCGGGACTAGCGGGAGAGGTGGTCAGGAGACCCAGTACTTC.